These T cell receptor beta chains were read from a single sample in a study of shared clonotypes between healthy human individuals. Sequencing was performed with immunoSEQ multiplex PCR; in TCRdb, only in-frame clones are kept and a portion is missing. The repertoire holds hundreds of thousands of clones, with around 74% as singletons. The sequencing sample was made of memory CD4+ T cells sorted from blood. The receptor set was obtained from a woman in her thirties in good health. Each CDR3 is given with its conserved first and last residue. Each record gives: V gene, J gene, CDR3 length, clone size, CDR3 protein. Rows may omit the clone size; those that give it use once, few, many or a size class.

TRBV18,TRBJ2-5,14,.,CASSRWGLQETQYF
TRBV30,TRBJ1-4,14,.,CAWKAGRPNEKLFF
TRBV28,TRBJ1-5,15,.,CASSSAGEGNQPQHF
TRBV10-3,TRBJ2-7,14,.,CAISGRDSSYEQYF
TRBV28,TRBJ1-5,14,.,CASSPLRGNQPQHF
TRBV7-2,TRBJ1-2,13,few,CASSLDSNYGYTF
TRBV7-2,TRBJ1-5,15,.,CASSLDRSSNQPQHF
TRBV29-1,TRBJ1-4,10,.,CSALQEKLFF
TRBV28,TRBJ1-2,12,.,CASQTGLYGYTF
TRBV5-1,TRBJ2-5,15,few,CASSSSSLGQETQYF
TRBV15,TRBJ1-3,11,.,CATVSGNTIYF
TRBV28,TRBJ2-1,15,.,CASSPAGTTYNEQFF
TRBV2,TRBJ1-2,13,.,CASSRGANYGYTF
TRBV18,TRBJ1-1,14,few,CASSQGNGNTEAFF
TRBV5-4,TRBJ1-4,12,few,CASSFWNEKLFF
TRBV5-6,TRBJ1-2,14,.,CASSLEGNWVGYTF
TRBV30,TRBJ1-3,18,.,CAWSVPGDPGPVGNTIYF
TRBV5-1,TRBJ2-2,15,.,CASSLGDVNTGELFF
TRBV30,TRBJ2-1,16,.,CAWSELAGEVYNEQFF
TRBV5-1,TRBJ1-1,16,.,CASSLVTGGFSTEAFF
TRBV10-3,TRBJ1-6,14,.,CAIRQGRESSPLHF
TRBV7-9,TRBJ2-4,15,few,CASSSEILAKNIQYF
TRBV5-1,TRBJ1-2,15,.,CASSYAGGVNYGYTF